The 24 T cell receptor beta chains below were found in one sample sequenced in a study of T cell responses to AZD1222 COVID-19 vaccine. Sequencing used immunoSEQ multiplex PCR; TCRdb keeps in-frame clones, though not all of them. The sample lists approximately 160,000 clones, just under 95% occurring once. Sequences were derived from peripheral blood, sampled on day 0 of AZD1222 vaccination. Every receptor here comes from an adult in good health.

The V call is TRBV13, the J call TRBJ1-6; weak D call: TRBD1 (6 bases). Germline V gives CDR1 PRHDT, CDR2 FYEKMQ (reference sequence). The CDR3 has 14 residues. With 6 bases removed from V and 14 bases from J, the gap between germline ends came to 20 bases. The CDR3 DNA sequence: TGTGCCAGCAGACGAGGGGGTTACCCTGCTTCCCTCCACTTT. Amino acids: CASRRGGYPASLHF.

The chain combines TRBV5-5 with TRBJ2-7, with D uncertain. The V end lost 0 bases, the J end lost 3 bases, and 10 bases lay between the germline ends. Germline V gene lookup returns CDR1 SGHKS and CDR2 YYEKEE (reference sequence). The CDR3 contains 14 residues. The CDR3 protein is CASSLEPDRYEQYF. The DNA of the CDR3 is TGTGCCAGCAGCTTGGAGCCGGACCGCTACGAGCAGTACTTC.

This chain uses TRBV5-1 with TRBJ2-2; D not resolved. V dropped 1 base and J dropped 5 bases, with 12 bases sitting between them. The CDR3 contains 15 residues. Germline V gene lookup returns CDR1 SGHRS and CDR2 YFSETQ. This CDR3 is CASSLWMGRTGELFF. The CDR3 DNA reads TGCGCCAGCAGCTTGTGGATGGGCCGGACCGGGGAGCTGTTTTTT.

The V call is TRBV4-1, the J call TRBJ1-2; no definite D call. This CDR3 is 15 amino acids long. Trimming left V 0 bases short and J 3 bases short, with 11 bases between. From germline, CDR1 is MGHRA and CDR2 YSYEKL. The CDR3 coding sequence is TGCGCCAGCAGCCAAGAGATCCCGTGGGACTATGGCTACACCTTC. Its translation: CASSQEIPWDYGYTF.

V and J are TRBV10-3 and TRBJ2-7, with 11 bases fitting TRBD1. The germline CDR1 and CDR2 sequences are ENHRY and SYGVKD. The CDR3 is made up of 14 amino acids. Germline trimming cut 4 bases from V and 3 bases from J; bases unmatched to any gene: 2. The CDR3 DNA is TGTGCCATCAGTGTAGGGACAGGGGGCTACGAGCAGTACTTC. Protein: CAISVGTGGYEQYF.

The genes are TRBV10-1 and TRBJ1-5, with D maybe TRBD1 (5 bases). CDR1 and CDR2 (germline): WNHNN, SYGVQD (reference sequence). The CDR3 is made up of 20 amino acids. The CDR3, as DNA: TGCCCGAGGGGCTATCGGGAAACCGAGGTTGGTATTAGCAGCAATCAGCCCCAGCATTTT. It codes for CPRGYRETEVGISSNQPQHF.

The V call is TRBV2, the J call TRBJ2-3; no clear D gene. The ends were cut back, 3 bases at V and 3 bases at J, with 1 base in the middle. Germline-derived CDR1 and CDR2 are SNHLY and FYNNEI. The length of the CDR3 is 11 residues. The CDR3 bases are TGTGCCAGCAGTGAGACAGATACGCAGTATTTT. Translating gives CASSETDTQYF.

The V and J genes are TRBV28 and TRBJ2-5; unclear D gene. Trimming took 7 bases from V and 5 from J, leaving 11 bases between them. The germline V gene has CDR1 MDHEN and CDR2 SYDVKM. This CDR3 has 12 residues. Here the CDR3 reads CASTSRRETQYF. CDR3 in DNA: TGTGCCAGCACTTCGAGGCGGGAGACCCAGTACTTC.

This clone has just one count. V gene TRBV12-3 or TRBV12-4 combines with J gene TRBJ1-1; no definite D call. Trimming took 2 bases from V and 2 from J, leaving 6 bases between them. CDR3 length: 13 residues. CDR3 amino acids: CASSLNRNTEAFF. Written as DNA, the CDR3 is TGTGCCAGCAGTTTAAACAGAAACACTGAAGCTTTCTTT.

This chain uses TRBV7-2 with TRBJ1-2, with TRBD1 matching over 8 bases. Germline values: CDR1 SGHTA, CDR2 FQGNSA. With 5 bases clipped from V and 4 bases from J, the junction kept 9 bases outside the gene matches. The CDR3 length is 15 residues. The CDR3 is CASSPLRGQAYGYTF. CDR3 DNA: TGTGCCAGCAGCCCCCTGAGGGGACAGGCCTATGGCTACACCTTC.

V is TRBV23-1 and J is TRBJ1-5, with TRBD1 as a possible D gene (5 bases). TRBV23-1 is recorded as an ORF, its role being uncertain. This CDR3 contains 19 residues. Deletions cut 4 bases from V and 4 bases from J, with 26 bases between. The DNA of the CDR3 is TGCGCCAGCAGTCCTAGACAACACTCGGGACCGACTAAGAATCAGCCCCAGCATTTT. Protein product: CASSPRQHSGPTKNQPQHF.

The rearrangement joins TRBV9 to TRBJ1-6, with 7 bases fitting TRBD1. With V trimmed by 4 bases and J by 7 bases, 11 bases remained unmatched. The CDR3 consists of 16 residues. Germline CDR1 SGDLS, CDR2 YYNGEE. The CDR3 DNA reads TGTGCCAGCAGCCAGGCAGGGGGAAAGCGGAATTCACCCCTCCACTTT. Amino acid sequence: CASSQAGGKRNSPLHF.

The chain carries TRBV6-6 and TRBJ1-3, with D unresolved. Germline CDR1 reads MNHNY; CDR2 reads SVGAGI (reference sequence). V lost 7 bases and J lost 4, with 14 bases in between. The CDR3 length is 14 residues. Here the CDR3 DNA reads TGTGCCAGCATCACGCATGTTGGAGGAAACACCATATATTTT. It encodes CASITHVGGNTIYF.

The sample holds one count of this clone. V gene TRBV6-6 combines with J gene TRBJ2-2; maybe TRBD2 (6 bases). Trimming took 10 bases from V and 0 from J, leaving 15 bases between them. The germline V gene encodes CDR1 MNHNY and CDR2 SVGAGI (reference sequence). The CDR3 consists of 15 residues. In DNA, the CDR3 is TGTGCCACCCTGGAATCGGGGGCGAACACCGGGGAGCTGTTTTTT. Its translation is CATLESGANTGELFF.

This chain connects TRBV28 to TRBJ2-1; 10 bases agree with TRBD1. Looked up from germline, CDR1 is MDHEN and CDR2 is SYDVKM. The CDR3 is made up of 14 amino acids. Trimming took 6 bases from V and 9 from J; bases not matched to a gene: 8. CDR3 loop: CASSRDRGNSEQFF. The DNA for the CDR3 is TGTGCCAGCAGCCGGGACAGGGGCAACAGTGAGCAGTTCTTC.

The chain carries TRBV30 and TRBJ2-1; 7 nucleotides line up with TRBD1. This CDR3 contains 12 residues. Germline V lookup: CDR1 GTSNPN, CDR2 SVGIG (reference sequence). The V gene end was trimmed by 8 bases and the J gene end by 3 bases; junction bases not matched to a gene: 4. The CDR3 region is CARDSRYNEQFF. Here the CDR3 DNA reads TGTGCCAGGGACAGCCGCTACAATGAGCAGTTCTTC.

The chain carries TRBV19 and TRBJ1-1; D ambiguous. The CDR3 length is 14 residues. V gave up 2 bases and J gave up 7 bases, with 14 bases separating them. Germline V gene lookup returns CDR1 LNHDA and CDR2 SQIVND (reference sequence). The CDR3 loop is CASSIITRRGEAFF. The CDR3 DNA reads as TGTGCCAGTAGTATAATCACCAGGCGGGGTGAAGCTTTCTTT.

CDR3 loop: CASSFTHNEQFF. CDR3 DNA sequence: TGTGCCAGCAGCTTTACACACAATGAGCAGTTCTTC. J is TRBJ2-1 and V is TRBV5-6, with D unclear. Trimming took off 2 bases at V and 5 bases at J, with 5 bases between the two ends. The CDR3 is 12 amino acids. Germline lookup yields CDR1 SGHDT and CDR2 YYEEEE.

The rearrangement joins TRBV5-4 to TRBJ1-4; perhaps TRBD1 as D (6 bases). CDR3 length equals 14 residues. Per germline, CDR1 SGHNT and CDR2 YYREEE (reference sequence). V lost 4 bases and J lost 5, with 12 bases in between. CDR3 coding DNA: TGTGCCAGCAGCCAGGACAGAGGAAATGAAAAACTGTTTTTT. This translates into CASSQDRGNEKLFF.

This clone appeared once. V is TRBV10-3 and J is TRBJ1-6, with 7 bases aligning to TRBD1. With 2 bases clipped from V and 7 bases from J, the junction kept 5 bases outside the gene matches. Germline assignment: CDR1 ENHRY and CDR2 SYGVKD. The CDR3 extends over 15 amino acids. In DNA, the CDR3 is TGTGCCATCAGTGAGCTAGGACAGGAAAATTCACCCCTCCACTTT. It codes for CAISELGQENSPLHF.

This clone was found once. The DNA for the CDR3 is TGTGCCAGCAGTTTGCAGGGGGGGTACACTGAAGCTTTCTTT. The encoded protein is CASSLQGGYTEAFF. The V call is TRBV6-5, the J call TRBJ1-1; TRBD1 agrees at 7 bases. The V and J ends lost 4 bases and 3 bases, in that order; junction bases with no gene match: 5. The CDR3 spans 14 residues. CDR1 is MNHEY and CDR2 is SVGAGI in the germline V gene.

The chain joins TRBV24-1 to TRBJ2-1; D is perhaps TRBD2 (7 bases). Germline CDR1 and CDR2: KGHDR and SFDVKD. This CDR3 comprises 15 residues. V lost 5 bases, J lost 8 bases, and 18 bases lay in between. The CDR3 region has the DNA TGTGCCACCAGTGCAGATCGTGGGGGGGCCTATGAGCAGTTCTTC. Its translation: CATSADRGGAYEQFF.

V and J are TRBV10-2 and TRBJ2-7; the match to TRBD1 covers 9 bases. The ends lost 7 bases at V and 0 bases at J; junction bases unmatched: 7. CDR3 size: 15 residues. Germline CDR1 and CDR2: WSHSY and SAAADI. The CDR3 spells CASKRQGDSSYEQYF. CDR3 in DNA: TGCGCCAGCAAGAGACAGGGGGACTCCTCCTACGAGCAGTACTTC.

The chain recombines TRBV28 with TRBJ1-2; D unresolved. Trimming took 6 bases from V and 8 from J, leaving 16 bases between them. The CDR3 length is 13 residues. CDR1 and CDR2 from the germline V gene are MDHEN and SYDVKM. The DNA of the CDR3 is TGTGCCAGCAGACCAGGCGGCGGGGAGGGCTACACCTTC. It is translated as CASRPGGGEGYTF.